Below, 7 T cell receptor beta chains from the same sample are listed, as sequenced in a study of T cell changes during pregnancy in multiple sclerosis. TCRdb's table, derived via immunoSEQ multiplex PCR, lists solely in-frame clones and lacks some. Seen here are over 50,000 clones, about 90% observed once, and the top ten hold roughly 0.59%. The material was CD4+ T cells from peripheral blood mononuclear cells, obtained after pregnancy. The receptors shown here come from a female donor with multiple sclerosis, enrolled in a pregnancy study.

The CDR3 nucleotides are TGCGCCAGCAGTCAATCGGCCCTCTACGAGCAGTACTTC. As protein: CASSQSALYEQYF. The chain joins TRBV23-1 to TRBJ2-7; D is undetermined. TRBV23-1 is an ORF, with its function uncertain. V was trimmed by 0 bases and J by 3 bases, leaving 6 bases between them. The CDR3 loop spans 13 amino acids.

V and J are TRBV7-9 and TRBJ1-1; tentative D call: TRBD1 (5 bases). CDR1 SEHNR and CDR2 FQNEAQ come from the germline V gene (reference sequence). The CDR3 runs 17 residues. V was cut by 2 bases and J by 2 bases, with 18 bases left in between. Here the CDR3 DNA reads TGTGCCAGCAGCTTAAGGGGAACCACCGGGTTCAACACTGAAGCTTTCTTT. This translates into CASSLRGTTGFNTEAFF. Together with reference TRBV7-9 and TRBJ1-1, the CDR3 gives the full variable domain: DTGVSQNPRHKITKRGQNVTFRCDPISEHNRLYWYRQTLGQGPEFLTYFQNEAQLEKSRLLSDRFSAERPKGSFSTLEIQRTEQGDSAMYLCASSLRGTTGFNTEAFFGQGTRLTVV.

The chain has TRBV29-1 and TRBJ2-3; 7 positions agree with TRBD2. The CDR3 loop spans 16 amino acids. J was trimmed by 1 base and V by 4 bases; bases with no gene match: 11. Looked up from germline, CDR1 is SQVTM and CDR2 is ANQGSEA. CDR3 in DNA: TGCAGCGTTGGAAGACTTACTAGCGATCGCACAGATACGCAGTATTTT. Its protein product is CSVGRLTSDRTDTQYF.

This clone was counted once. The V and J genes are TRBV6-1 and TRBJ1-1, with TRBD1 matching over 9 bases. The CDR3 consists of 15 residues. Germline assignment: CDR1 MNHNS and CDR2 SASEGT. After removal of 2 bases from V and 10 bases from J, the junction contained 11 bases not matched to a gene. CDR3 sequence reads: CASSEIQGTGNGAFF. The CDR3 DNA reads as TGTGCCAGCAGTGAAATTCAGGGGACAGGGAATGGAGCTTTCTTT.

The DNA of the CDR3 is TGTGCCAGCAGTGAATCCGGGCAGGGGCAAGAGACCCAGTACTTC. It is translated as CASSESGQGQETQYF. The chain combines TRBV25-1 with TRBJ2-5, with a possible D match to TRBD1 (6 bases). This CDR3 region has 15 residues. Germline assignment: CDR1 MGHDK and CDR2 SYGVNS. The ends were cut back, 1 base at V and 2 bases at J, with 11 bases in the middle.

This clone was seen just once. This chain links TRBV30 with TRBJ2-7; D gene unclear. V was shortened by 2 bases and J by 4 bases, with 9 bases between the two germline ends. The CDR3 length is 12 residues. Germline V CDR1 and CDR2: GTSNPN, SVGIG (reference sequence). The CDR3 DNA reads TGTGCCTGGAGTCGAGGAAGTTACGAGCAGTACTTC. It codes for CAWSRGSYEQYF. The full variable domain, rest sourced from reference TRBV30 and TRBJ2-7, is SQTIHQWPATLVQPVGSPLSLECTVEGTSNPNLYWYRQAAGRGLQLLFYSVGIGQISSEVPQNLSASRPQDRQFILSSKKLLLSDSGFYLCAWSRGSYEQYFGPGTRLTVT.

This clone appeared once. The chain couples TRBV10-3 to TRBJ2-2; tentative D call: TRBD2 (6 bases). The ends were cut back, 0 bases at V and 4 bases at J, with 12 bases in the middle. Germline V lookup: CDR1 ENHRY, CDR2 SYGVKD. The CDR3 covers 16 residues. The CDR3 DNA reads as TGTGCCATCAGTGAGTCGGAACGCGGGACCACCGGGGAGCTGTTTTTT. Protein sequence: CAISESERGTTGELFF.